These 30 T cell receptor beta chains were sequenced from one sample in a study of blood T cell repertoires in COVID-19. The data were produced by immunoSEQ multiplex PCR, yet TCRdb's version contains in-frame clones alone and is incomplete. In the table there are about 170,000 clones, roughly 80% of which are singletons. The sequenced material came from peripheral blood. These receptors all come from a man between 65 and 85 years old with active or convalescent COVID-19.

This clone was recorded once. This chain's CDR3 is CASSEESGVLNYGYTF. For the CDR3, the DNA is TGTGCCAGCAGTGAAGAGTCCGGAGTACTTAACTATGGCTACACCTTC. V is TRBV2 and J is TRBJ1-2; D call uncertain. Trimming cost V 1 base and J 1 base, with 13 bases left between them. The CDR3 has 16 residues. Germline V gene sequence: CDR1 SNHLY, CDR2 FYNNEI.

A remark on this clone: The same CDR3 arises from other DNA sequences in this sample as well. This rearrangement joins TRBV6-5 to TRBJ1-1; tentative D call: TRBD1 (5 bases). The germline CDR1 and CDR2 sequences are MNHEY and SVGAGI. The V end was cut by 6 bases, the J end by 4 bases, with 9 bases between. The CDR3 contains 12 residues. This CDR3 reads CASRRGGTEAFF. DNA for the CDR3: TGTGCCAGCAGGAGGGGAGGCACTGAAGCTTTCTTT.

The CDR3: CASSLTREGFNEQFF. The DNA of the CDR3 is TGTGCCAGCAGCTTAACGCGGGAGGGGTTCAATGAGCAGTTCTTC. The chain is built from TRBV7-3 and TRBJ2-1; 9 bases are a match to TRBD2. Germline V CDR1 and CDR2: SGHTA, FQGTGA. The length of the CDR3 is 15 residues. V was pared by 0 bases and J by 6 bases, with 3 bases of the junction left unmatched.

This clone was observed a single time. The V gene is TRBV7-6, the J gene TRBJ2-2; D possibly corresponds to TRBD2 (7 bases). V was trimmed by 4 bases and J by 6 bases, leaving 15 bases between them. Germline V CDR1 and CDR2: SGHVS, FNYEAQ. The CDR3 is made up of 15 amino acids. This chain's CDR3 is CASSSRTGGPGELFF. As DNA, the CDR3 is TGTGCCAGCAGCTCACGAACGGGGGGCCCCGGGGAGCTGTTTTTT.

The J gene is TRBJ1-5, the V gene TRBV28, with TRBD1 as a possible D gene (5 bases). There are 14 residues in the CDR3. Germline CDR1 reads MDHEN; CDR2 reads SYDVKM. V was pared by 6 bases and J by 5 bases, with 14 bases between. Here the CDR3 DNA reads TGTGCCAGCAGCCCCCGGAAAGGGGATCAGCCCCAGCATTTT. Amino acid sequence: CASSPRKGDQPQHF.

V and J are TRBV19 and TRBJ2-1; D possibly corresponds to TRBD2 (7 bases). The V gene's germline CDR1 is LNHDA and CDR2 SQIVND (reference sequence). V was shortened by 4 bases and J by 9 bases, with 16 bases between the two germline ends. The CDR3 covers 14 residues. In DNA, the CDR3 is TGTGCCAGTAGTAGTCGGGGGGCACCTATTGAGCAGTTCTTC. It codes for CASSSRGAPIEQFF.

The chain carries TRBV9 and TRBJ2-3; D possibly corresponds to TRBD1 (6 bases). Trimming shortened V by 2 bases and J by 9 bases, and 25 bases separated the two germline ends. There are 17 residues in the CDR3. Germline CDR1 SGDLS, CDR2 YYNGEE. The DNA for the CDR3 is TGTGCCAGCAGCGTGAGGGGGTCAGAGTCGCTAGGAAACACGCAGTATTTT. Its protein is CASSVRGSESLGNTQYF.

V gene TRBV15 combines with J gene TRBJ2-1, with TRBD2 matching over 9 bases. Germline-derived CDR1 and CDR2 are LNHNV and YYDKDF (reference sequence). The CDR3 consists of 17 residues. Germline trimming cut 5 bases from V and 2 bases from J; bases unmatched to any gene: 10. The CDR3 is CATSPKGPSGTYNEQFF. CDR3 coding DNA: TGTGCCACCAGCCCGAAGGGGCCTAGCGGGACCTACAATGAGCAGTTCTTC.

The chain has TRBV19 and TRBJ1-2; 9 nucleotides agree with TRBD1. Germline V CDR1 and CDR2: LNHDA, SQIVND (reference sequence). V gave up 4 bases and J gave up 2 bases; unmatched junction bases: 5. The CDR3 sequence is 15 residues long. Written as DNA, the CDR3 is TGTGCCAGTAGTACCCGGGACAGGGTCAACTATGGCTACACCTTC. Translated: CASSTRDRVNYGYTF.

The rearrangement joins TRBV27 to TRBJ2-1; TRBD1 agrees at 9 bases. V shed 3 bases and J 5 bases; nucleotides not matched to a gene: 14. Germline V lookup: CDR1 MNHEY, CDR2 SMNVEV (reference sequence). The CDR3 totals 18 residues. The DNA for the CDR3 is TGTGCCAGCAGTTTCCTCTCAAAACAGGGGGCAAGGCACAATGAGCAGTTCTTC. As protein: CASSFLSKQGARHNEQFF.

The V gene is TRBV7-2, the J gene TRBJ2-3; TRBD1 might be the D (7 bases). This CDR3 region has 17 residues. V was cut by 7 bases and J by 0 bases, with 20 bases left in between. The germline gives CDR1 SGHTA, CDR2 FQGNSA. The CDR3 reads CASNFPSRGDSTDTQYF. The CDR3 DNA follows: TGTGCCAGCAATTTCCCGTCCAGGGGGGATAGCACAGATACGCAGTATTTT.

This chain links TRBV24-1 with TRBJ1-1, with D maybe TRBD1 (5 bases). The CDR3 length is 13 residues. Germline lookup yields CDR1 KGHDR and CDR2 SFDVKD. The ends were cut back, 7 bases at V and 1 base at J, with 9 bases in the middle. This CDR3 is CATSGGENTEAFF. The CDR3 region has the DNA TGTGCCACCAGCGGGGGAGAGAACACTGAAGCTTTCTTT.

CDR3 sequence: CASSDGTARHGYTF. The CDR3 DNA follows: TGTGCCAGCAGCGACGGGACAGCCAGGCATGGCTACACCTTC. The chain couples TRBV5-4 to TRBJ1-2, with 7 bases that match TRBD1. After removal of 4 bases from V and 6 bases from J, the junction contained 9 bases not matched to a gene. This CDR3 contains 14 residues. The germline V gene has CDR1 SGHNT and CDR2 YYREEE (reference sequence).

This rearrangement joins TRBV10-2 to TRBJ2-7; possibly TRBD2 for D (6 bases). Trimming cost V 4 bases and J 3 bases, with 13 bases left between them. Per the germline V gene, CDR1 is WSHSY and CDR2 is SAAADI. The CDR3 consists of 14 residues. The CDR3 DNA sequence: TGCGCCAGCAGTGTCTCCGGGAGCAACTACGAGCAGTACTTC. This sequence encodes CASSVSGSNYEQYF.

The rearrangement uses TRBV2 and TRBJ1-5; 8 bases agree with TRBD1. The CDR3 totals 14 residues. The V gene's germline CDR1 is SNHLY and CDR2 FYNNEI. The J segment lost 4 bases and the V segment lost 6 bases, leaving 5 bases of the junction unmatched. The CDR3 DNA reads as TGTGCCAGCAGCAAACAGGGGGTTAATCAGCCCCAGCATTTT. Translation gives CASSKQGVNQPQHF. Full variable domain (rest looked up from reference TRBV2 and TRBJ1-5): EPEVTQTPSHQVTQMGQEVILRCVPISNHLYFYWYRQILGQKVEFLVSFYNNEISEKSEIFDDQFSVERPDGSNFTLKIRSTKLEDSAMYFCASSKQGVNQPQHFGDGTRLSIL.

This chain links TRBV7-9 with TRBJ1-5; 9 positions agree with TRBD1. CDR3 length equals 15 residues. Trimming removed 5 bases from V and 5 bases from J; junction bases left unmatched: 7. CDR1 and CDR2 from the germline V gene are SEHNR and FQNEAQ (reference sequence). In nucleotides, the CDR3 is TGTGCCAGCAGCATCACAGGGGGCCGGGATCAGCCCCAGCATTTT. Its translation: CASSITGGRDQPQHF. The full variable domain, in which reference TRBV7-9 and TRBJ1-5 provide the parts outside the CDR3, is DTGVSQNPRHKITKRGQNVTFRCDPISEHNRLYWYRQTLGQGPEFLTYFQNEAQLEKSRLLSDRFSAERPKGSFSTLEIQRTEQGDSAMYLCASSITGGRDQPQHFGDGTRLSIL.

The chain links TRBV28 to TRBJ1-1, with 8 bases that match TRBD1. The junction had 17 bases not matched to a gene; V was cut back by 3 bases and J by 5 bases. The CDR3 loop spans 18 amino acids. Germline V CDR1 and CDR2: MDHEN, SYDVKM. CDR3 amino acids: CASSFPDRGSWRGTEAFF. The CDR3 bases are TGTGCCAGCAGTTTCCCCGACAGGGGAAGCTGGAGAGGGACTGAAGCTTTCTTT.

The genes are TRBV6-2 or TRBV6-3 and TRBJ2-7; D may be TRBD1 (6 bases). Deletions cut 6 bases from V and 0 bases from J, with 15 bases between. Germline CDR1 is MNHEY and CDR2 is SVGEGT. The CDR3 length is 15 residues. The CDR3 nucleotides are TGTGCCAGCAGCTCCGGGACACTGTTCTCCTACGAGCAGTACTTC. It is translated as CASSSGTLFSYEQYF.

CDR3 region: CASSLRGSNQPQHF. CDR3 in DNA: TGTGCCAGCAGCCTCCGGGGAAGCAATCAGCCCCAGCATTTT. The chain joins TRBV6-2 or TRBV6-3 to TRBJ1-5, with D hard to call. In germline, CDR1 is MNHEY, CDR2 SVGEGT. The CDR3 loop spans 14 amino acids. Trimming took off 6 bases at V and 1 base at J, with 10 bases between the two ends.

This chain links TRBV19 with TRBJ1-4; possibly TRBD1 for D (6 bases). Looked up from germline, CDR1 is LNHDA and CDR2 is SQIVND (reference sequence). The CDR3 is 17 amino acids. The V end lost 4 bases, the J end lost 7 bases, and 22 bases lay between the germline ends. The CDR3 bases are TGTGCCAGTAGTAGAAGACAGGCTGGTCGGGGCGGTGAAAAACTGTTTTTT. Its translation is CASSRRQAGRGGEKLFF.

V is TRBV19 and J is TRBJ2-7; 7 bases are shared with TRBD1. Germline values: CDR1 LNHDA, CDR2 SQIVND (reference sequence). V was clipped by 5 bases and J by 2 bases; unmatched bases: 12. CDR3 length equals 16 residues. CDR3 DNA sequence: TGTGCCAGTAGTGGGGCGGACAGGCCATTTCCCTACGAGCAGTACTTC. Translated, it gives CASSGADRPFPYEQYF.

CDR3 amino acids: CASSLVGQGADGYTF. The CDR3 nucleotides are TGCGCCAGCAGCTTGGTAGGACAGGGGGCAGACGGCTACACCTTC. The chain couples TRBV5-1 to TRBJ1-2, with 11 bases lining up with TRBD1. This CDR3 is 15 amino acids long. Germline values: CDR1 SGHRS, CDR2 YFSETQ. V lost 0 bases and J lost 8; bases outside the gene matches: 6.

This clone was recorded only once. V and J are TRBV11-2 and TRBJ2-1; D possibly corresponds to TRBD1 (6 bases). Germline lookup yields CDR1 SGHAT and CDR2 FQNNGV. This CDR3 spans 15 amino acids. V shed 4 bases and J shed 2 bases, with 12 bases lying between them. The chain's CDR3 is CASSSSRGPYNEQFF. The CDR3 bases are TGTGCCAGCAGCTCCAGCAGGGGTCCCTACAATGAGCAGTTCTTC.

The rearrangement uses TRBV5-1 and TRBJ1-4; 7 bases are shared with TRBD1. There are 15 residues in the CDR3. Germline-derived CDR1 and CDR2 are SGHRS and YFSETQ. Unmatched junction bases numbered 0, after V lost 1 base and J lost 0 bases. The CDR3 DNA reads TGCGCCAGCAGCTTGACAGGGGCAACTAATGAAAAACTGTTTTTT. It yields the protein CASSLTGATNEKLFF.

This chain connects TRBV7-3 to TRBJ2-1; 9 positions match TRBD2. Germline assignment: CDR1 SGHTA and CDR2 FQGTGA. CDR3 length equals 16 residues. V lost 5 bases and J lost 9; bases outside the gene matches: 14. This CDR3 reads CASSPLGREGRSEQFF. The CDR3 nucleotides read TGTGCCAGCAGCCCACTGGGGCGGGAGGGCCGTAGTGAGCAGTTCTTC.

The chain has TRBV6-5 and TRBJ2-5; TRBD2 aligns across 9 bases. V trimming: 4 bases; J trimming: 3 bases; junction bases outside the gene matches: 3. Germline lookup yields CDR1 MNHEY and CDR2 SVGAGI. This CDR3 has 14 residues. CDR3 sequence reads: CASSLAGDKETQYF. The CDR3 DNA is TGTGCCAGCAGTTTAGCGGGGGACAAAGAGACCCAGTACTTC.

V and J are TRBV6-5 and TRBJ2-2; TRBD2 might be the D (6 bases). The CDR3 totals 15 residues. Trimming shortened V by 6 bases and J by 5 bases, and 16 bases separated the two germline ends. Germline CDR1 reads MNHEY; CDR2 reads SVGAGI. The CDR3 DNA follows: TGTGCCAGCAGATTGGGCGGGGCCCTTACCGGGGAGCTGTTTTTT. It encodes CASRLGGALTGELFF.

The table lists this clone with a few counts. The genes are TRBV29-1 and TRBJ2-1; 7 bases are shared with TRBD2. V lost 7 bases, J lost 11 bases, and 11 bases stayed unmatched. Germline CDR1 SQVTM, CDR2 ANQGSEA. The CDR3 spans 12 residues. DNA for the CDR3: TGCAGCGGTACTGACGGGGGGAAAAAGCAGTTCTTC. Translated, it gives CSGTDGGKKQFF.

The chain joins TRBV19 to TRBJ2-5; 14 bases are shared with TRBD2. In germline, CDR1 is LNHDA, CDR2 SQIVND (reference sequence). V shed 5 bases, J shed 6 bases, and the junction held 11 bases outside the gene matches. There are 17 residues in the CDR3. The CDR3 DNA reads as TGTGCCAGTAGTCTCTCCGGGACTAGCGGGAGTAGGAAGACCCAGTACTTC. Translated, it gives CASSLSGTSGSRKTQYF.

This chain joins TRBV10-3 and TRBJ2-5; TRBD2 aligns across 8 bases. Germline V CDR1 and CDR2: ENHRY, SYGVKD. The trim removed 2 bases at V and 2 bases at J, leaving 7 bases unmatched. The CDR3 loop spans 16 amino acids. DNA for the CDR3: TGTGCCATCAGTGAGATGGCTAGCGGGCCGCAAGAGACCCAGTACTTC. It specifies CAISEMASGPQETQYF.